The 7 T cell receptor beta chains below all came from one sample that was sequenced in a study of T cells in Graves' hyperthyroidism and ophthalmopathy. Researchers amplified the TCR beta CDR3 regions from RNA transcripts. Initially, a first-round RT-PCR of the TCR CDR3 employed the HTBI primer set. Each CDR3 protein is one row after TCRdb ran MiXCR on the multiplex PCR reads. The profile shows about 400,000 distinct CDR3 sequences, more than 12% of them singletons. Sequencing was done on a sample of blood. The receptor source for this set is a man aged 50 or older with Graves' ophthalmopathy.

This clonotype was recorded many times. CDR3 amino acids: CASSLSRGAGYEQYF. CDR3 nucleotides: TGCGCCAGCAGCTTGTCCCGGGGCGCGGGATACGAGCAGTACTTC. The chain has TRBV5-1 and TRBJ2-7, with D perhaps matching TRBD2 (6 bases). Between the trimmed V and J ends, which lost 1 base and 4 bases, there was a span of 15 bases. This CDR3 is built from 15 residues. Germline V gene lookup returns CDR1 SGHRS and CDR2 YFSETQ. Full variable domain (outside the CDR3, taken from reference TRBV5-1 and TRBJ2-7): KAGVTQTPRYLIKTRGQQVTLSCSPISGHRSVSWYQQTPGQGLQFLFEYFSETQRNKGNFPGRFSGRQFSNSRSEMNVSTLELGDSALYLCASSLSRGAGYEQYFGPGTRLTVT.

In its sample, this clonotype was seen many times. The rearrangement links TRBV20-1 to TRBJ2-7; D is possibly TRBD1 (5 bases). This CDR3 spans 14 amino acids. The V and J ends lost 5 bases and 1 base respectively, with 15 bases between them. The V gene's germline CDR1 is DFQATT and CDR2 SNEGSKA (reference sequence). The CDR3 loop reads CSASGLSSSYEQYF. The DNA of the CDR3 is TGCAGTGCTTCAGGGTTATCCAGTTCCTACGAGCAGTACTTC.

This clonotype has more than one count but fewer than ten. The chain combines TRBV20-1 with TRBJ1-4, with 7 bases lining up with TRBD1. This CDR3 comprises 14 residues. Germline loops: CDR1 DFQATT, CDR2 SNEGSKA (reference sequence). V shed 6 bases, J shed 6 bases, and the junction held 10 bases outside the gene matches. CDR3 sequence: CSATLQGVYEKLFF. The CDR3 DNA follows: TGCAGTGCCACACTCCAGGGGGTATATGAAAAACTGTTTTTT.

This clonotype was recorded at least ten times. The chain carries TRBV20-1 and TRBJ2-7, with TRBD2 matching 10 bases. The V gene's germline CDR1 is DFQATT and CDR2 SNEGSKA (reference sequence). This CDR3 is built from 13 residues. The ends lost 7 bases at V and 4 bases at J; junction bases unmatched: 7. The CDR3 nucleotides are TGCAGTGTAGGGGGACTAGCGCCTTACGAGCAGTACTTC. This codes for CSVGGLAPYEQYF.

CDR3 sequence: CASSLGVTSIYNEQFF. The CDR3 DNA is TGTGCCAGCAGCTTGGGGGTGACTAGTATATACAATGAGCAGTTCTTC. The rearrangement uses TRBV5-5 and TRBJ2-1; TRBD2 is a possible D gene (6 bases). This CDR3 is 16 amino acids long. V shed 0 bases and J shed 4 bases, with 14 bases lying between them. Germline V gene lookup returns CDR1 SGHKS and CDR2 YYEKEE (reference sequence).

The genes are TRBV25-1 and TRBJ2-2; D gene ambiguous. The germline V gene encodes CDR1 MGHDK and CDR2 SYGVNS. The CDR3 sequence is 15 residues long. Trimming removed 8 bases at V and 2 bases at J, with 15 bases between. The CDR3 nucleotides are TGTGCCAGCCTACCAACCCTTCCTAACACCGGGGAGCTGTTTTTT. It is translated as CASLPTLPNTGELFF. Variable domain in full (rest from reference TRBV25-1 and TRBJ2-2): EADIYQTPRYLVIGTGKKITLECSQTMGHDKMYWYQQDPGMELHLIHYSYGVNSTEKGDLSSESTVSRIRTEHFPLTLESARPSHTSQYLCASLPTLPNTGELFFGEGSRLTVL.

This clonotype was seen many times. The chain uses TRBV7-9 and TRBJ2-1, with 7 positions matching TRBD2. This CDR3 region has 15 residues. Germline trimming cut 3 bases from V and 6 bases from J; bases unmatched to any gene: 8. Germline V gives CDR1 SEHNR, CDR2 FQNEAQ (reference sequence). The CDR3 coding sequence is TGTGCCAGCAGCTTTGCGGGAGTAATACGCAATGAGCAGTTCTTC. Its protein is CASSFAGVIRNEQFF.